This T cell receptor (beta chain) is from a study of T cell responses to AZD1222 COVID-19 vaccine. Sequencing used immunoSEQ multiplex PCR; TCRdb keeps in-frame clones, though not all of them. The table shows almost 95,000 clones, with roughly 85% occurring only once. Findings and limits, study-wide: Nearly half of unique spike-specific TCRs reportedly avoided B.1.351 and B.1.1.7 mutated regions. Repertoires were obtained only post-peak T cell response. Baseline serostatus was positive in only six AZD1222 recipients. Distributed over spike, vaccine-associated CD4 TCRs predominated at 160-218 and 743-854.

This clone was counted once. Its specificity is unknown. Germline CDR1 and CDR2: MNHEY and SVGEGT. The CDR3 has 14 amino acids. V lost 6 bases and J lost 5; bases outside the gene matches: 8. The TCR comes from an adult who received the AZD1222 COVID-19 vaccine. The source was peripheral blood, collected 28 days after the second AZD1222 dose. The J gene is TRBJ1-2, the V gene TRBV6-2 or TRBV6-3; TRBD1 matches 8 bases. The CDR3 DNA reads as TGTGCCAGCAGCAGGACAGGGCAGGCGTATGGCTACACCTTC. Translating it yields CASSRTGQAYGYTF.